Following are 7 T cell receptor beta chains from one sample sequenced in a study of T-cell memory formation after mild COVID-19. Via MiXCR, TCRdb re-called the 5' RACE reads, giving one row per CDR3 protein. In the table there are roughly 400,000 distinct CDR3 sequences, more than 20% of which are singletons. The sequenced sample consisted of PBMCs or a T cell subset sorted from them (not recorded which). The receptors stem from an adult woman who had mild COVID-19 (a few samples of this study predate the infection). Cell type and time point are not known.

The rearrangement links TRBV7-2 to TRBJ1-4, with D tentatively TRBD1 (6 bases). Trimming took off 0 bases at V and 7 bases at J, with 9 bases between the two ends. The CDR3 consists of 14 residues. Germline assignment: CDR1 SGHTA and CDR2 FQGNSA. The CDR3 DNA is TGTGCCAGCAGCTTAGCCAGGGGAGGTGAAAAACTGTTTTTT. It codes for CASSLARGGEKLFF. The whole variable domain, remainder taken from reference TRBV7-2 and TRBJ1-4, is GAGVSQSPSNKVTEKGKDVELRCDPISGHTALYWYRQSLGQGLEFLIYFQGNSAPDKSGLPSDRFSAERTGGSVSTLTIQRTQQEDSAVYLCASSLARGGEKLFFGSGTQLSVL.

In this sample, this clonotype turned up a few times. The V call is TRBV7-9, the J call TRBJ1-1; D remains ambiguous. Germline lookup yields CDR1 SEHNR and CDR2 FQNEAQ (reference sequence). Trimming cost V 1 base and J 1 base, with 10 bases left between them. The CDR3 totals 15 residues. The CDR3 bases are TGTGCCAGCAGCTTAGTCGGAGGCCGGAACACTGAAGCTTTCTTT. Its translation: CASSLVGGRNTEAFF. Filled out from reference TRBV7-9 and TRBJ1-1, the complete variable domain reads DTGVSQNPRHKITKRGQNVTFRCDPISEHNRLYWYRQTLGQGPEFLTYFQNEAQLEKSRLLSDRFSAERPKGSFSTLEIQRTEQGDSAMYLCASSLVGGRNTEAFFGQGTRLTVV.

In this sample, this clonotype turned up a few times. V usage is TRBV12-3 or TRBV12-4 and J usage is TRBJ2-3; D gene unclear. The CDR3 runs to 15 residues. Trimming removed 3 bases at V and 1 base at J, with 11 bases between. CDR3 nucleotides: TGTGCCAGCAGTTTCCCCAGCGTGGGCACAGATACGCAGTATTTT. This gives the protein CASSFPSVGTDTQYF.

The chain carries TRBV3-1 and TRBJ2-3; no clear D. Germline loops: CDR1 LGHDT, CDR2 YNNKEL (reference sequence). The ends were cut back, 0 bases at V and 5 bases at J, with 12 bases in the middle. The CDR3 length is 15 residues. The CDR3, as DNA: TGTGCCAGCAGCCAAGATAAAGCTTACTTAGATACGCAGTATTTT. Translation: CASSQDKAYLDTQYF.

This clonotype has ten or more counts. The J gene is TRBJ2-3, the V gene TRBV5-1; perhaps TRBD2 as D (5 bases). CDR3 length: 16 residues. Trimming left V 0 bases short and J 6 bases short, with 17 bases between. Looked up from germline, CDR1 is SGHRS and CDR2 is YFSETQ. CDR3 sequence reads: CASSLEERVRGDTQYF. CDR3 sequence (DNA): TGCGCCAGCAGCTTGGAGGAACGGGTACGAGGGGATACGCAGTATTTT.

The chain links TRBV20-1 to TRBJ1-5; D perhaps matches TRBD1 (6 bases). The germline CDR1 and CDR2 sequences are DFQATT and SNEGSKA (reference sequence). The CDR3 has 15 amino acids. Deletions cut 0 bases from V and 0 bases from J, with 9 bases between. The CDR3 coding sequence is TGCAGTGCTAGAGATGGGGGACATAGCAATCAGCCCCAGCATTTT. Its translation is CSARDGGHSNQPQHF.

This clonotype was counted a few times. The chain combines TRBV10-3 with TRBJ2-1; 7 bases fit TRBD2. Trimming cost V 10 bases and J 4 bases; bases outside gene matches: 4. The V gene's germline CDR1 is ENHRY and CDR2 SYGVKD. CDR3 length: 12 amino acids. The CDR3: CATGGDYNEQFF. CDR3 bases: TGTGCCACGGGGGGAGATTACAATGAGCAGTTCTTC.